Listed below are T cell receptor beta chains from one sample, sequenced in a study of blood T cells in healthy people across ages. TCRdb itself ran the 5' RACE reads through MiXCR, one entry per CDR3 protein. The sample includes 1.5 million to 1.8 million distinct CDR3 sequences, under 55% of them seen just once. Sequenced: blood. These receptors came from a woman between 18 and 30 years old in good health. Both conserved end residues are part of each CDR3. Fields, in order: J gene, V gene, clone size, D gene, CDR3 DNA, CDR3 protein. D genes are given only for firm matches. Only part of the rows carry a size: once, few, many, or a class if the clone is expanded.

>TRBJ2-2|TRBV12-3/TRBV12-4|few|TRBD2
TGTGCCAGCAGCCGATGGGGGGGAAACACCGGGGAGCTGTTTTTT
CASSRWGGNTGELFF
>TRBJ2-7|TRBV21-1|-|-
TGTGCCAGCAGCAATAGCGGGGCACGCGTCAACTACGAGCAGTACTTC
CASSNSGARVNYEQYF
>TRBJ2-2|TRBV30|few|-
TGTGCCTGGAGGGGACAAGGGAACACCGGGGAGCTGTTTTTT
CAWRGQGNTGELFF
>TRBJ2-6|TRBV9|-|-
TGTGCCAGCAGCCCCCGACACATGGTTATCTCTGGGGCCAACGTCCTGACTTTC
CASSPRHMVISGANVLTF
>TRBJ2-1|TRBV10-3|many|-
TGTGCCAGCCGGGAAAGGGGGTACAATGAGCAGTTCTTC
CASRERGYNEQFF
>TRBJ2-2|TRBV20-1|few|-
TGCAGTGCTACACGGTCATTGGGGGAGCTGTTTTTT
CSATRSLGELFF
>TRBJ2-7|TRBV11-2|-|TRBD1
TGTGCCAGCAGCTTAGATTGGACAGGACGACGCTACGAGCAGTACTTC
CASSLDWTGRRYEQYF
>TRBJ1-1|TRBV7-2|few|-
TGTGCCAGCAGAGTGGGATCTCGTGGTGAAGCTTTCTTT
CASRVGSRGEAFF
>TRBJ2-5|TRBV27|-|-
TGTGCCAGCAGTTCTTCTTTATCCCGGGAGACCCAGTACTTC
CASSSSLSRETQYF
>TRBJ2-1|TRBV5-1|-|-
TGCGCCAGCACTCCCCCGGGACTCACCTCCTACAATGAGCAGTTCTTC
CASTPPGLTSYNEQFF
>TRBJ2-3|TRBV5-1|-|-
TGCGCCAGCAGCTTCGTGACACCGAGCACAGATACGCAGTATTTT
CASSFVTPSTDTQYF
>TRBJ1-2|TRBV6-1|-|TRBD1
TGTGCCAGCAGTGAAATTTTGGGACAGGGAAACTATGGCTACACCTTC
CASSEILGQGNYGYTF
>TRBJ2-3|TRBV11-2|-|TRBD2
TGTGCCAGCACCCAACAGCGGGGTCCGGGGAATACGCAGTATTTT
CASTQQRGPGNTQYF
>TRBJ2-5|TRBV13|few|-
TGTGCCAGCAGCTTAGGATGGGGTCACATCCAAGAGACCCAGTACTTC
CASSLGWGHIQETQYF
>TRBJ1-5|TRBV20-1|-|-
TGCAGTGCTAGAAGGAGGGTAGGCAATCAGCCCCAGCATTTT
CSARRRVGNQPQHF
>TRBJ1-1|TRBV6-1|-|TRBD1
TGTGCCGGCAGTGAACCAGGACAGGGGAAAAACCCTGAAGCTTTCTTT
CAGSEPGQGKNPEAFF
>TRBJ1-2|TRBV10-3|once|-
TGTGCCATCAGTGAGTCAGCGGCAGGCCGTCCTAACTATGGCTACACCTTC
CAISESAAGRPNYGYTF
>TRBJ2-1|TRBV20-1|-|TRBD2
TGCAGTGCCACTCGGGGACTAGCGGCAACCTACAATGAGCAGTTCTTC
CSATRGLAATYNEQFF
>TRBJ2-3|TRBV12-3/TRBV12-4|once|TRBD1
TGTGCCAGCCGAAGACAGGGCGCAGATACGCAGTATTTT
CASRRQGADTQYF
>TRBJ2-7|TRBV28|-|-
TGTGCCAGCAGTGTCGGGACCTCGACACCGTACGAGCAGTACTTC
CASSVGTSTPYEQYF
>TRBJ2-5|TRBV7-9|-|TRBD2
TGTACCAGCGAGACTAGCGGGGGACAAGAGACCCAGTACTTC
CTSETSGGQETQYF
>TRBJ2-3|TRBV20-1|-|-
TGCAGTGCGTATCTAGCGCGGGCAACAGATACGCAGTATTTT
CSAYLARATDTQYF
>TRBJ1-4|TRBV6-6|once|TRBD1
TGTGCCAGCAGTTTCGGACAGGTTAATGAAAAACTGTTTTTT
CASSFGQVNEKLFF
>TRBJ1-4|TRBV7-9|-|TRBD1
TGTGCCAGCAGCCGCGGACAGGGGGGAAAACTGTTTTTT
CASSRGQGGKLFF
>TRBJ1-2|TRBV7-2|-|-
TGTGCCAGCAGCTTAGCGGCTACAGGGCCTGGCTACACCTTC
CASSLAATGPGYTF